One and the same sample provided the 21 T cell receptor beta chains below, sequenced in a study of blood T cells in healthy people across ages. Then a second PCR, running roughly 6 to 12 cycles, was carried out with a sample-barcoded 5' primer and a J-beta primer mix. MiXCR, applied by TCRdb to the 5' RACE reads, yields one record per CDR3 protein. This table has 650,000 or so distinct CDR3 sequences, 45% to 60% appearing once. Material: blood. The receptor source for this set is an elderly woman in good health.

This clonotype was seen many times. The V gene is TRBV6-2 or TRBV6-3, the J gene TRBJ2-1; 11 positions agree with TRBD1. The CDR3 extends over 15 amino acids. The V gene end was trimmed by 5 bases and the J gene end by 6 bases; junction bases not matched to a gene: 6. Germline V CDR1 and CDR2: MNHEY, SVGEGT. In nucleotides, the CDR3 is TGTGCCAGCAGTGGCCGGGGACAGGGGGTCAATGAGCAGTTCTTC. Its protein product is CASSGRGQGVNEQFF.

Only a few counts were recorded for this clonotype. V is TRBV3-1 and J is TRBJ2-1; 8 positions match TRBD1. Germline-derived CDR1 and CDR2 are LGHDT and YNNKEL (reference sequence). The CDR3 covers 14 residues. Losses at the gene ends were 1 base for V and 6 bases for J; bases not matched to a gene: 2. The CDR3 is CASSQVTGGNEQFF. The CDR3 DNA sequence: TGTGCCAGCAGCCAAGTAACAGGGGGCAATGAGCAGTTCTTC.

This clonotype has just a few counts. The chain carries TRBV7-3 and TRBJ2-1; D is uncertain. This CDR3 contains 13 residues. The V end lost 5 bases, the J end lost 9 bases, and 14 bases lay between the germline ends. Germline V CDR1 and CDR2: SGHTA, FQGTGA. The CDR3 nucleotides are TGTGCCAGCAGCGTACGCCCTAACGGTGAGCAGTTCTTC. Encoded protein: CASSVRPNGEQFF.

This sequence joins TRBV5-1 and TRBJ2-5, with 13 nucleotides matching TRBD2. Losses at the gene ends were 3 bases for V and 13 bases for J; bases not matched to a gene: 12. Per germline, CDR1 SGHRS and CDR2 YFSETQ. This CDR3 has 15 residues. CDR3 protein: CASSSGTSGTRRVYF. The CDR3 region has the DNA TGCGCCAGCAGCTCAGGGACTAGCGGGACGCGGAGGGTGTACTTC. Full variable domain (rest looked up from reference TRBV5-1 and TRBJ2-5): KAGVTQTPRYLIKTRGQQVTLSCSPISGHRSVSWYQQTPGQGLQFLFEYFSETQRNKGNFPGRFSGRQFSNSRSEMNVSTLELGDSALYLCASSSGTSGTRRVYFGPGTRLLVL.

This clonotype was detected many times. The chain carries TRBV4-2 and TRBJ2-5; D call uncertain. CDR3 length equals 14 residues. The V end lost 4 bases, the J end lost 5 bases, and 14 bases lay between the germline ends. Germline V gene sequence: CDR1 LGHNA, CDR2 YNFKEQ. CDR3 in DNA: TGTGCCAGCAGCCTTGGGTGGCTGGGGGAGACCCAGTACTTC. It translates to CASSLGWLGETQYF.

The sample holds a few counts of this clonotype. The genes are TRBV4-3 and TRBJ2-6, with 11 positions matching TRBD1. The germline V gene encodes CDR1 LGHNA and CDR2 YSLEER. CDR3 length: 17 residues. V shed 4 bases, J shed 0 bases, and the junction held 2 bases outside the gene matches. The CDR3, as DNA: TGCGCCAGCAGCCCAGGGACAGGGGGCTCTGGGGCCAACGTCCTGACTTTC. Its translation is CASSPGTGGSGANVLTF.

The J gene is TRBJ1-2, the V gene TRBV7-9; 7 nucleotides align to TRBD1. The germline V gene has CDR1 SEHNR and CDR2 FQNEAQ (reference sequence). With V trimmed by 4 bases and J by 4 bases, 12 bases remained unmatched. This CDR3 comprises 16 residues. The CDR3 loop reads CASSSPRTGAGYGYTF. CDR3 sequence (DNA): TGTGCCAGCAGCTCGCCCCGGACAGGAGCGGGCTATGGCTACACCTTC.

A word on this clonotype: This may be a read error, as it is one base from a much larger clone. The genes are TRBV9 and TRBJ2-1; D is perhaps TRBD1 or TRBD2 (6 bases each). The germline V gene encodes CDR1 SGDLS and CDR2 YYNGEE. The CDR3 runs to 17 residues. The CDR3 nucleotides are TGTGCCAGCGGCGTAGGAGGGGGGCTCTCTCGGAATAATGAGCAGTTCTTC. As protein: CASGVGGGLSRNNEQFF.

A note on this clonotype: At one of its ends the junction is not consistent with the germline gene, which may arise from a read error. This chain uses TRBV28 with TRBJ2-4, with TRBD2 matching 9 bases. The tail of the sequence fits TRBJ2-7 better, so the J call may be wrong. CDR3 length equals 14 residues. The V gene's germline CDR1 is MDHEN and CDR2 SYDVKM. Written as DNA, the CDR3 is TGTGCCGGCAGTTTCAGAGCGGGAGGACACGAGCAGTACTTC. Amino acid sequence: CAGSFRAGGHEQYF.

Turning to this clonotype: At one end the junction does not follow the germline gene, possibly because of a read error. V and J are TRBV3-1 and TRBJ1-3; TRBD1 is a possible D gene (5 bases). Germline-derived CDR1 and CDR2 are LGHDT and YNNKEL (reference sequence). This CDR3 is 17 amino acids long. CDR3 amino acids: CASSHNPGQISGDTIYF. The DNA for the CDR3 is TGTGCCAGCAGCCATAATCCCGGACAAATCTCTGGAGACACCATATATTTT.

The table lists this clonotype with a few counts. This chain joins TRBV12-3 or TRBV12-4 and TRBJ2-5; D may correspond to TRBD1 or TRBD2 (5 bases each). The V end lost 5 bases, the J end lost 11 bases, and 18 bases lay between the germline ends. The length of the CDR3 is 13 residues. The CDR3 loop reads CASSPLRESGQYF. The CDR3 nucleotides are TGTGCCAGCAGTCCTCTCAGGGAGTCCGGGCAGTACTTC.

The CDR3 spells CASSFRLAEITDTQYF. The DNA for the CDR3 is TGCGCCAGCAGCTTCCGACTAGCGGAGATCACAGATACGCAGTATTTT. The rearrangement links TRBV5-1 to TRBJ2-3; TRBD2 matches 9 bases. Losses at the gene ends were 2 bases for V and 2 bases for J; bases not matched to a gene: 6. Germline V gene data show CDR1 as SGHRS and CDR2 as YFSETQ. This CDR3 is 16 amino acids long.

Regarding this clonotype: A read error may explain this, as a much larger clone is one base away. V gene TRBV7-3 combines with J gene TRBJ2-1, with TRBD2 matching over 14 bases. The CDR3 sequence is 16 residues long. Looked up from germline, CDR1 is SGHTA and CDR2 is FQGTGA. The CDR3 DNA follows: TGTGTCAGCAGCTCCACCGGGACTAGCGGGAGAGGTGAGCAGTTCTTC. Protein: CVSSSTGTSGRGEQFF.

As to this clonotype: One end of the junction does not line up with germline, which may come from a read error. This chain uses TRBV6-1 with TRBJ1-4, with D uncertain. The CDR3 is 12 residues long. The germline gives CDR1 MNHNS, CDR2 SASEGT. The CDR3 DNA is TGTGCCGGCAGCCTAACTAATGAAAAACTGTTTTTT. Translated: CAGSLTNEKLFF.

Ten or more counts support this clonotype. The chain employs TRBV5-1 and TRBJ2-1; D is uncertain. The CDR3 sequence is 15 residues long. CDR1 and CDR2 from the germline V gene are SGHRS and YFSETQ. Trimming stripped 0 bases from V and 0 bases from J, with 7 bases between. This CDR3 is CASSLVAVSYNEQFF. DNA of the CDR3: TGCGCCAGCAGCTTGGTTGCGGTCTCCTACAATGAGCAGTTCTTC.

Turning to this clonotype: A much larger clone differs by one base, so this may be a read error. CDR3 DNA: TGTGCCAGCCGGACAGGGGAAAACATTCAGTACTTC. Protein product: CASRTGENIQYF. V gene TRBV6-2 or TRBV6-3 combines with J gene TRBJ2-4; 9 bases are a match to TRBD1. Germline-derived CDR1 and CDR2 are MNHEY and SVGEGT. This CDR3 region has 12 residues. J gave up 5 bases and V 8 bases, and 1 base lay outside the gene matches.

The rearrangement links TRBV7-2 to TRBJ2-7; D unresolved. The J call may be in error: the DNA end matches TRBJ2-5 better. The CDR3 covers 15 residues. Germline V gene lookup returns CDR1 SGHTA and CDR2 FQGNSA. CDR3 in amino acids: CASSLQPSPVETQYF. The CDR3, as DNA: TGTGCCAGCAGCTTACAGCCAAGCCCCGTTGAGACCCAGTACTTC.

The gene calls are TRBV7-8 and TRBJ2-1, with no clear D. CDR1 and CDR2 (germline): SGHVS, FQNEAQ. The CDR3 runs 12 residues. V was pared by 4 bases and J by 10 bases, with 11 bases between. The CDR3 coding sequence is TGTGCCAGCAGCTCCGGACCCTACGAGCAGTTCTTC. It yields the protein CASSSGPYEQFF.

The rearrangement uses TRBV5-4 and TRBJ1-1, with TRBD1 matching 9 bases. V was clipped by 4 bases and J by 1 base; unmatched bases: 5. The CDR3 sequence is 15 residues long. CDR1 and CDR2 (germline): SGHNT, YYREEE (reference sequence). DNA for the CDR3: TGTGCCAGCAGCCCAGGACAGGGGCGGAACACTGAAGCTTTCTTT. It yields the protein CASSPGQGRNTEAFF.

The chain recombines TRBV12-3 or TRBV12-4 with TRBJ2-7; 9 bases are a match to TRBD1. The CDR3 is 12 amino acids. The J segment lost 5 bases and the V segment lost 6 bases, leaving 2 bases of the junction unmatched. As DNA, the CDR3 is TGTGCCAGCAGCGGACAGGGGAACGAGCAGTACTTC. It specifies CASSGQGNEQYF.

The rearrangement links TRBV5-1 to TRBJ2-5; 14 nucleotides align to TRBD2. This CDR3 has 15 residues. Germline CDR1 and CDR2: SGHRS and YFSETQ. Germline trimming cut 6 bases from V and 2 bases from J; bases unmatched to any gene: 3. The CDR3 bases are TGCGCCAGCAAGACTAGCGGGGGGGATCAAGAGACCCAGTACTTC. It translates to CASKTSGGDQETQYF.